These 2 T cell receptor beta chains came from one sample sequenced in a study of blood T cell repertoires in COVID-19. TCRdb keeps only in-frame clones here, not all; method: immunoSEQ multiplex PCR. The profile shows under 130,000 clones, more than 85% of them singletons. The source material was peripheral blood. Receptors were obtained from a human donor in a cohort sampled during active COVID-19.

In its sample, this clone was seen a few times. Here the CDR3 DNA reads TGTGCCAGAAGCTTGGGGGACAGGGACGAGCAGTACTTC. The encoded protein is CARSLGDRDEQYF. J is TRBJ2-7 and V is TRBV5-3; TRBD1 agrees at 9 bases. TRBV5-3 belongs to the ORF category, with a function that is uncertain. This CDR3 spans 13 amino acids. V was pared by 0 bases and J by 5 bases, with 0 bases of the junction left unmatched.

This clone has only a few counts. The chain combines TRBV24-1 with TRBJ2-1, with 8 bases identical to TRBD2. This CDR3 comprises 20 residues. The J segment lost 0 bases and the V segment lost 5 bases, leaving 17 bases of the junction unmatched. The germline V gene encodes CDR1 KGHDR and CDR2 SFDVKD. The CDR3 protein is CATSGQTGLELASSYNEQFF. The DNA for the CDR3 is TGTGCCACCAGTGGACAGACGGGACTAGAACTTGCTAGCTCCTACAATGAGCAGTTCTTC.